Listed here are 9 T cell receptor beta chains from one sample, sequenced in a study of blood T cell repertoires in COVID-19. TCRdb's copy holds only in-frame clones and misses some; the assay was immunoSEQ multiplex PCR. This sample carries approximately 150,000 clones, approximately 90% of them seen once, and the ten largest clones take roughly 1.5%. Sequencing input: peripheral blood. These receptors came from a human donor in a cohort sampled during active COVID-19.

This chain uses TRBV6-2 or TRBV6-3 with TRBJ2-5; TRBD2 aligns across 15 bases. J was trimmed by 1 base and V by 6 bases; bases with no gene match: 9. CDR1 MNHEY and CDR2 SVGEGT come from the germline V gene. The CDR3 runs to 18 residues. CDR3 sequence (DNA): TGTGCCAGCAGCCAACACGGGACTAGCGGGGGGATCCAAGAGACCCAGTACTTC. This translates into CASSQHGTSGGIQETQYF.

This chain's CDR3 is CASSFGGTNYNEQFF. The CDR3 bases are TGCGCCAGCAGCTTCGGGGGGACGAACTACAATGAGCAGTTCTTC. The chain has TRBV5-1 and TRBJ2-1, with TRBD2 matching over 7 bases. The CDR3 loop spans 15 amino acids. Germline V lookup: CDR1 SGHRS, CDR2 YFSETQ. V shed 2 bases and J 3 bases; nucleotides not matched to a gene: 5.

This clone was seen just once. One junction end does not reproduce the germline sequence, and a read error may be involved. The V and J genes are TRBV5-1 and TRBJ2-7; D not certain. The CDR3 runs to 12 residues. Germline CDR1 and CDR2: SGHRS and YFSETQ. For the CDR3, the DNA is TGCGCCAGCAGGTTGGCTGCGGAGGAGCAGTACTTC. Amino acids: CASRLAAEEQYF.

This clone came up a few times. The J gene is TRBJ2-7, the V gene TRBV6-4; 8 nucleotides agree with TRBD1. Germline V CDR1 and CDR2: MRHNA, SNTAGT. With V trimmed by 5 bases and J by 6 bases, 6 bases remained unmatched. This CDR3 has 13 residues. As DNA, the CDR3 is TGTGCCAGCAGTCAGACAGGGGCGGGCGAGCAGTACTTC. It codes for CASSQTGAGEQYF.

The chain is built from TRBV20-1 and TRBJ2-3; a weak D match, TRBD2 (5 bases). Between the trimmed V and J ends, which lost 3 bases and 6 bases, there was a span of 10 bases. Germline-derived CDR1 and CDR2 are DFQATT and SNEGSKA (reference sequence). This CDR3 contains 12 residues. The chain's CDR3 is CSASPDSDTQYF. The CDR3 DNA is TGCAGTGCTAGTCCGGACTCCGATACGCAGTATTTT.

This clone appeared a single time. J is TRBJ2-3 and V is TRBV11-2; possibly TRBD1 for D (5 bases). CDR3 length: 12 residues. Germline V lookup: CDR1 SGHAT, CDR2 FQNNGV. Trimming stripped 4 bases from V and 8 bases from J, with 10 bases between. CDR3 amino acids: CASSSGPFTQYF. CDR3 DNA sequence: TGTGCCAGCAGCTCAGGGCCCTTTACGCAGTATTTT.

The chain joins TRBV7-5 to TRBJ2-4; the table's D call, TRBD1, has no DNA check behind it. TRBV7-5 is recorded as a pseudogene. This CDR3 is built from 16 residues. CDR3 DNA sequence: TGTGCCAGAAGCCCTGGCCCGGGACACCCTTCTTACATTCAGTACTTC. Translating gives CARSPGPGHPSYIQYF.

CDR3 nucleotides: TGTGCCAGCAGCGTAGGGACTAGCGGCATTAAAGAGACCCAGTACTTC. It specifies CASSVGTSGIKETQYF. The chain has TRBV9 and TRBJ2-5, with 10 bases fitting TRBD2. CDR3 length: 16 amino acids. CDR1 is SGDLS, CDR2 YYNGEE, per germline. J was trimmed by 3 bases and V by 0 bases; bases with no gene match: 5.

This sequence joins TRBV10-3 and TRBJ1-5, with a tentative D call TRBD1 (6 bases). The V gene's germline CDR1 is ENHRY and CDR2 SYGVKD. The CDR3 sequence is 14 residues long. The germline V and J ends were trimmed by 8 bases and 2 bases, with 13 bases remaining between them. The CDR3 here is CAIAPGVGNQPQHF. DNA of the CDR3: TGTGCCATCGCGCCAGGGGTGGGCAATCAGCCCCAGCATTTT.